This record covers a single T cell receptor beta chain. The sample comes from a study of blood T cell repertoires in COVID-19. Study overall: Acute and convalescent COVID-19 samples came from the United States, Italy and Spain.

The method was immunoSEQ multiplex PCR; TCRdb's version includes in-frame clones alone and lacks a portion of them. The table shows some 31,000 clones, with roughly 85% occurring only once. Germline-derived CDR1 and CDR2 are SNHLY and FYNNEI. V gave up 7 bases and J gave up 2 bases; unmatched junction bases: 8. There are 16 residues in the CDR3. The chain carries TRBV2 and TRBJ2-1, with 10 bases aligning to TRBD2. This TCR was recovered from a woman aged 55-75 years with active COVID-19. Source material: peripheral blood. CDR3 amino acids: CASTLILAGAYNEQFF. In nucleotides, the CDR3 is TGTGCCAGCACCCTTATCCTAGCGGGGGCCTACAATGAGCAGTTCTTC.